This T cell receptor beta chain was identified during a study of a mutant IDH1 vaccine in newly diagnosed glioma. Turning to the study itself: Treated individuals were roughly 62% male and about 40% female, averaging about 42 years of age.

Stated time point: week 35, safety follow-up. Each dose delivered 300 ug of mutant IDH1 20-mer peptide subcutaneously with imiquimod. To note about this clone: Antigen specificity is unknown.

CDR3 length equals 15 residues. Germline V lookup: CDR1 SGHRS, CDR2 YFSETQ. Trimming removed 0 bases at V and 3 bases at J, with 12 bases between. Measured with immunoSEQ multiplex PCR; TCRdb has only the in-frame clones, and not every one. Among over 60,000 clones listed, approximately 80% were seen once. Sequenced here: PBMCs, sampled from a glioma patient whose treatment included an IDH1 peptide vaccine. The rearrangement joins TRBV5-1 to TRBJ1-1, with D tentatively TRBD1 (5 bases). The TCR originated in a man aged 35-49 years with glioma. Written as DNA, the CDR3 is TGCGCCAGCAGCTTGGTAACCGGGGGTGACACTGAAGCTTTCTTT. Its protein product is CASSLVTGGDTEAFF.